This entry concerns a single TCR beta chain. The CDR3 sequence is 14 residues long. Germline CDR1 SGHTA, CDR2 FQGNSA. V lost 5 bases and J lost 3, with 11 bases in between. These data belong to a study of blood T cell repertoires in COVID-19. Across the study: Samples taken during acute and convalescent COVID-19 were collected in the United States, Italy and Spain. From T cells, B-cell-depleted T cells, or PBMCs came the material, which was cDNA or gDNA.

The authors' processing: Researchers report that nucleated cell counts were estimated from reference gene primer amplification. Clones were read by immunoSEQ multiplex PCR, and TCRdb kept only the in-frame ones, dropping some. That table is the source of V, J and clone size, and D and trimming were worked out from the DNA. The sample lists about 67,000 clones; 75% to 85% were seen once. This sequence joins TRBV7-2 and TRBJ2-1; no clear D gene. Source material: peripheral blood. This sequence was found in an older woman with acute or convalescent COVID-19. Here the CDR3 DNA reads TGTGCCAGCAGCCGCAACTACGGCTACAATGAGCAGTTCTTC. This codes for CASSRNYGYNEQFF.